This TCR beta chain is from a study of blood T cell repertoires in COVID-19 (dated by TCRdb to between 2020 and 2021). Some background on the complete study: The collaborator samples originated in the United States, Italy and Spain and spanned the acute and convalescent phases of COVID-19. Deeply sampled blood TCRbeta repertoires from subjects exposed to, actively infected with, or recovered from COVID-19 were included in the dataset. Sample metadata almost always included a de-identified subject ID, COVID-19 status, age in years and sex. The material from the prospective study consisted of cDNA or gDNA derived from T cells, B-cell-depleted T cells, or PBMCs. The repertoires were made available in a free public database intended to serve as a resource for research on the immune response to SARS-CoV-2. Samples were obtained from the ongoing ImmuneRACE study (first 160 participants) and from about 1,300 subjects provided by 6 global collaborators. Where available, HLA class I and class II types were taken from metadata supplied by the sample provider and were not determined by assay-based typing.

TCRbeta CDR3 regions were amplified from genomic DNA using the immunoSEQ Assay, a bias-controlled multiplex PCR. The published analysis was carried out like this. Nucleated cell counts per sample were estimated from amplification of reference gene primers within the assay. To quantify the absolute abundance of each unique TCRbeta CDR3 rearrangement, sequence reads were collapsed and filtered. For each sample, productive Simpson clonality was calculated as the square root of Simpson's diversity index over productive rearrangements. TCRdb provides this immuneACCESS table in a form limited to in-frame rearrangements. Some clones are lacking; in checked studies, under half of them reflect an unresolved V gene, and why the rest are absent is not known. That table furnishes V, J and clone size, whereas the DNA furnished D and trimming. Recorded for this sample are roughly 220,000 clones; around 82% of them occurred a single time. The ten top clones hold approximately 3% of the sample.

CDR1 and CDR2 (MRHNA, SNTAGT) derive from the germline V gene. The junction shows trimming of 0 bases on V and 6 bases on J, plus 8 bases between the germline ends. Inclusive of the bounding cysteine and phenylalanine, the CDR3 is 13 residues long. The read is trimmed to its CDR3 DNA, 39 bases read in frame from base 1. Another Seattle source contributed samples from volunteer blood donors who had recovered from COVID-19. Collaborating institutions collected whole blood in K2EDTA tubes following their own protocols. For TCRbeta analysis, collaborator samples were shipped as frozen whole blood, as isolated PBMCs, or as DNA extracted from either sample type. Note on this clone: It has no known antigen specificity. Within one base of it there is no much larger clone, and no base qualities were kept.

General findings and caveats noted by the study authors: How much clinical and demographic metadata was included differed by source and by participant, and the metadata was provided uncurated.

The sequencing sample was made of peripheral blood. Recombination linked TRBV6-4 to TRBJ1-2, and possibly TRBD1, on 6 matching bases. This clonotype was obtained from a woman younger than 45 who had recovered from COVID-19. The nucleotides read TGTGCCAGCAGTGACTCGGACAGCCATGGCTACACCTTC. It translates as CASSDSDSHGYTF.